The 6 T cell receptor beta chains presented below share a single source sample, sequenced in a study of shared clonotypes between healthy human individuals. CD45RO-negative cells were positively selected for CCR7, leaving out terminally differentiated effector memory CD45RA+ cells. Only in-frame clones appear in the TCRdb table, and some are missing; sequencing was by immunoSEQ multiplex PCR. The sample yields 1.5 million to 2.5 million clones, roughly 95% seen once. Source material: naive CD8+ T cells sorted from blood. The receptor source for this set is a man aged 18 to 29 in good health.

CDR3 bases: TGTGCCAGCAGTGCTGGGGGCTTCAATCAGCCCCAGCATTTT. This translates into CASSAGGFNQPQHF. J is TRBJ1-5 and V is TRBV27; D is perhaps TRBD1 (6 bases). The CDR3 has 14 residues. Germline CDR1 MNHEY, CDR2 SMNVEV (reference sequence). Deletions cut 5 bases from V and 3 bases from J, with 11 bases between.

This clone appeared a single time. This sample includes further DNA sequences coding for the same CDR3. The rearrangement joins TRBV6-5 to TRBJ2-7, with a tentative D call TRBD2 (6 bases). The germline V and J ends were trimmed by 0 bases and 2 bases, with 14 bases remaining between them. The CDR3 runs 16 residues. CDR1 is MNHEY and CDR2 is SVGAGI in the germline V gene. CDR3 coding DNA: TGTGCCAGCAGTTACTCTACCGGGGAGGAAACCTACGAGCAGTACTTC. It specifies CASSYSTGEETYEQYF.

V gene TRBV29-1 combines with J gene TRBJ2-7; D call uncertain. This CDR3 has 11 amino acids. Trimming shortened V by 8 bases and J by 2 bases, and 10 bases separated the two germline ends. The germline CDR1 and CDR2 sequences are SQVTM and ANQGSEA. The CDR3 DNA sequence: TGCAGCACGACGGATACCTACGAGCAGTACTTC. This encodes CSTTDTYEQYF.

V usage is TRBV9 and J usage is TRBJ2-5, with D possibly called TRBD1 or TRBD2 (6 bases each). There are 15 residues in the CDR3. Germline lookup yields CDR1 SGDLS and CDR2 YYNGEE. V lost 4 bases, J lost 1 base, and 14 bases lay in between. This CDR3 is CASSPPGAPQETQYF. CDR3 DNA: TGTGCCAGCAGCCCACCGGGGGCCCCCCAAGAGACCCAGTACTTC.

J is TRBJ2-7 and V is TRBV6-6; D is undetermined. Looked up from germline, CDR1 is MNHNY and CDR2 is SVGAGI (reference sequence). The V end was cut by 1 base, the J end by 6 bases, with 13 bases between. This CDR3 is 14 amino acids long. CDR3 loop: CASSYLGFGGEQYF. In DNA, the CDR3 is TGTGCCAGCAGTTACTTAGGTTTCGGTGGCGAGCAGTACTTC.

The V call is TRBV27, the J call TRBJ2-7; TRBD2 matches at 9 bases. CDR1 is MNHEY, CDR2 SMNVEV, per germline (reference sequence). The CDR3 has 16 residues. V lost 5 bases to trimming and J lost 0 bases; unmatched junction nucleotides: 8. CDR3 sequence: CASSASSGESSYEQYF. CDR3 sequence (DNA): TGTGCCAGCAGTGCATCTAGCGGGGAGAGCTCCTACGAGCAGTACTTC.